Each of the 18 T cell receptor beta chains below was sequenced from the same sample in a study of blood T cell repertoires in COVID-19 (dated by TCRdb to 2018 to 2021). Libraries were made using the immunoSEQ multiplex PCR assay. The immuneACCESS repertoire file appears here via TCRdb, limited to in-frame rearrangements. These files lack a portion of the clones; in checked studies, under half of the deficit traces to unresolved V genes, and the cause of the others is not known. The sample table holds fewer than 250,000 clones, of which around four fifths were seen once. In total, the top ten clones hold approximately 4% of the sample. The specimen was PBMCs or T cells enriched from blood (not recorded which). The receptors derive from a woman aged 35 to 49 who had been exposed to COVID-19.

The chain is built from TRBV7-3 and TRBJ1-1; 9 nucleotides line up with TRBD1. The CDR3 is 12 amino acids. The junction had 6 bases not matched to a gene; V was cut back by 5 bases and J by 11 bases. Germline CDR1 is SGHTA and CDR2 is FQGTGA. Written as DNA, the CDR3 is TGTGCCAGCAGCCTGGGGACAGGGTATGCTTTCTTT. It codes for CASSLGTGYAFF.

This chain joins TRBV3-1 (or the pseudogene TRBV3-2) and TRBJ1-2, with D perhaps matching TRBD1 (5 bases). Germline values: CDR1 LGHDT, CDR2 YNNKEL (reference sequence). The CDR3 length is 14 residues. The germline V and J ends were trimmed by 2 bases and 4 bases, with 11 bases remaining between them. In DNA form, the CDR3 reads TGTGCCAGCAGCCAATTCGGGGGTGGCTATGGCTACACCTTC. Protein product: CASSQFGGGYGYTF.

V usage is TRBV5-1 and J usage is TRBJ2-2; tentatively, D is TRBD2 (6 bases). Per the germline V gene, CDR1 is SGHRS and CDR2 is YFSETQ. CDR3 length: 16 residues. V lost 4 bases to trimming and J lost 4 bases, with 17 bases between them. The CDR3 region is CASSPQEGSVTGELFF. CDR3 bases: TGCGCCAGCAGCCCCCAGGAGGGTTCGGTCACCGGGGAGCTGTTTTTT.

The rearrangement uses TRBV5-1 and TRBJ2-7, with 9 bases fitting TRBD1. Germline values: CDR1 SGHRS, CDR2 YFSETQ. This CDR3 comprises 12 residues. The junction had 3 bases not matched to a gene; V was cut back by 5 bases and J by 6 bases. CDR3 residues: CASRATGGEQYF. CDR3 DNA: TGCGCCAGCAGGGCGACAGGGGGCGAGCAGTACTTC.

This sequence joins TRBV27 and TRBJ1-5; D not certain. Germline V lookup: CDR1 MNHEY, CDR2 SMNVEV (reference sequence). Deletions cut 3 bases from V and 4 bases from J, with 4 bases between. This CDR3 spans 12 amino acids. The CDR3 DNA sequence: TGTGCCAGCAGTTTCCCGAATCAGCCCCAGCATTTT. It translates to CASSFPNQPQHF.

By sample fraction, this clone is medium-sized (0.01 to 0.1%). At the DNA level, this CDR3 is encoded by other sequences in the same sample as well. The chain has TRBV6-5 and TRBJ1-2, with 7 bases aligning to TRBD1. The CDR3 extends over 16 amino acids. Germline V gene data show CDR1 as MNHEY and CDR2 as SVGAGI. V was pared by 0 bases and J by 1 base, with 5 bases of the junction left unmatched. For the CDR3, the DNA is TGTGCCAGCAGTTACTCTCGGACAGGCGGTAACTATGGCTACACCTTC. Protein product: CASSYSRTGGNYGYTF.

The chain combines TRBV9 with TRBJ2-5, with 10 bases fitting TRBD2. Losses at the gene ends were 2 bases for V and 5 bases for J; bases not matched to a gene: 9. The germline CDR1 and CDR2 sequences are SGDLS and YYNGEE. The CDR3 is 16 amino acids. CDR3 region: CASSVPLAGAGETQYF. In nucleotides, the CDR3 is TGTGCCAGCAGCGTCCCCCTAGCGGGGGCTGGGGAGACCCAGTACTTC.

V is TRBV19 and J is TRBJ1-2; D may be TRBD1 (6 bases). V was trimmed by 6 bases and J by 5 bases, leaving 13 bases between them. CDR1 LNHDA and CDR2 SQIVND come from the germline V gene (reference sequence). There are 13 residues in the CDR3. CDR3: CASSNRERYGYTF. The CDR3 bases are TGTGCCAGTAGCAACAGGGAGCGGTATGGCTACACCTTC.

This chain connects TRBV6-6 to TRBJ1-3; maybe TRBD1 (6 bases). The germline V gene encodes CDR1 MNHNY and CDR2 SVGAGI (reference sequence). V was pared by 7 bases and J by 4 bases, with 17 bases between. CDR3 size: 15 residues. CDR3 sequence reads: CASTTGGPQGNTIYF. CDR3 nucleotides: TGTGCCAGCACTACCGGGGGGCCGCAGGGAAACACCATATATTTT.

In this sample, this clone turned up once. The junction shows a germline mismatch at one end, possibly a read error. V gene TRBV5-1 combines with J gene TRBJ1-1, with D possibly TRBD1 on 6 matching bases. The germline V gene has CDR1 SGHRS and CDR2 YFSETQ. CDR3 length: 15 amino acids. The CDR3 sequence is CASRLGTYKNTEAFF. In nucleotides, the CDR3 is TGCGCCAGCCGCTTGGGGACATATAAGAACACTGAAGCTTTCTTT.

The gene calls are TRBV15 and TRBJ1-5, with 8 bases aligning to TRBD1. The length of the CDR3 is 15 residues. Trimming cost V 6 bases and J 2 bases; bases outside gene matches: 6. Germline loops: CDR1 LNHNV, CDR2 YYDKDF (reference sequence). CDR3 residues: CATRDGQGGNQPQHF. The CDR3 DNA is TGTGCCACCAGGGACGGACAGGGTGGCAATCAGCCCCAGCATTTT.

The CDR3 DNA is TGTGCCACCAGCGGGGCGGAAGAGACCCAGTACTTC. Amino acid sequence: CATSGAEETQYF. The chain carries TRBV15 and TRBJ2-5, with D perhaps TRBD1 (5 bases). This CDR3 has 12 residues. Germline lookup yields CDR1 LNHNV and CDR2 YYDKDF (reference sequence). Trimming pared 5 bases from V and 3 bases from J, leaving 7 bases between. The full variable domain, completed using reference TRBV15 and TRBJ2-5, is DAMVIQNPRYQVTQFGKPVTLSCSQTLNHNVMYWYQQKSSQAPKLLFHYYDKDFNNEADTPDNFQSRRPNTSFCFLDIRSPGLGDTAMYLCATSGAEETQYFGPGTRLLVL.

Of note for this clone: Other DNA sequences of this sample code for an identical CDR3. This chain links TRBV28 with TRBJ2-5, with a tentative D call TRBD2 (6 bases). Germline CDR1 and CDR2: MDHEN and SYDVKM. V gave up 6 bases and J gave up 5 bases, with 10 bases separating them. The CDR3 covers 12 residues. This chain's CDR3 is CASSWGEETQYF. The CDR3 region has the DNA TGTGCCAGCAGCTGGGGGGAGGAGACCCAGTACTTC. The full variable domain, completed using reference TRBV28 and TRBJ2-5, is DVKVTQSSRYLVKRTGEKVFLECVQDMDHENMFWYRQDPGLGLRLIYFSYDVKMKEKGDIPEGYSVSREKKERFSLILESASTNQTSMYLCASSWGEETQYFGPGTRLLVL.

There are many counts of this clone. Other nucleotide sequences in the sample specify the same CDR3. This chain uses TRBV19 with TRBJ2-7; D possibly corresponds to TRBD1 (5 bases). Germline-derived CDR1 and CDR2 are LNHDA and SQIVND (reference sequence). The CDR3 extends over 15 amino acids. Trimming shortened V by 2 bases and J by 1 base, and 12 bases separated the two germline ends. CDR3: CASSISPGWSYEQYF. CDR3 sequence (DNA): TGTGCCAGTAGTATATCTCCAGGGTGGTCCTACGAGCAGTACTTC. The whole variable domain, remainder taken from reference TRBV19 and TRBJ2-7, is DGGITQSPKYLFRKEGQNVTLSCEQNLNHDAMYWYRQDPGQGLRLIYYSQIVNDFQKGDIAEGYSVSREKKESFPLTVTSAQKNPTAFYLCASSISPGWSYEQYFGPGTRLTVT.

V is TRBV2 and J is TRBJ2-5; 9 bases align to TRBD2. The germline V gene encodes CDR1 SNHLY and CDR2 FYNNEI. The V segment lost 1 base and the J segment 5 bases; nucleotides outside the gene matches: 5. The CDR3 consists of 15 residues. CDR3: CASSEVSGGGETQYF. CDR3 nucleotides: TGTGCCAGCAGTGAAGTTAGCGGGGGCGGGGAGACCCAGTACTTC. Variable domain in full (rest from reference TRBV2 and TRBJ2-5): EPEVTQTPSHQVTQMGQEVILRCVPISNHLYFYWYRQILGQKVEFLVSFYNNEISEKSEIFDDQFSVERPDGSNFTLKIRSTKLEDSAMYFCASSEVSGGGETQYFGPGTRLLVL.

This sequence joins TRBV11-2 and TRBJ2-6; TRBD2 might be the D (6 bases). Germline assignment: CDR1 SGHAT and CDR2 FQNNGV. The CDR3 length is 16 residues. V lost 8 bases and J lost 0, with 14 bases in between. The CDR3 DNA sequence: TGTGCCAGCGCCCGGGAGCGTACCTCTGGGGCCAACGTCCTGACTTTC. Translated: CASARERTSGANVLTF.

This clone was detected many times. The V gene is TRBV7-2, the J gene TRBJ1-2; 7 positions match TRBD1. V dropped 9 bases and J dropped 0; count of bases not matched to a gene: 7. The CDR3 spans 14 residues. The germline gives CDR1 SGHTA, CDR2 FQGNSA. For the CDR3, the DNA is TGTGCCAGTGGGACCGGGACAGCTAACTATGGCTACACCTTC. Translating it yields CASGTGTANYGYTF.

The V call is TRBV7-6, the J call TRBJ1-4; D is uncertain. Germline CDR1 and CDR2: SGHVS and FNYEAQ. This CDR3 spans 13 amino acids. V shed 2 bases and J shed 4 bases, with 5 bases lying between them. The CDR3: CASSLSRNEKLFF. The CDR3 nucleotides are TGTGCCAGCAGCTTATCCCGTAATGAAAAACTGTTTTTT.